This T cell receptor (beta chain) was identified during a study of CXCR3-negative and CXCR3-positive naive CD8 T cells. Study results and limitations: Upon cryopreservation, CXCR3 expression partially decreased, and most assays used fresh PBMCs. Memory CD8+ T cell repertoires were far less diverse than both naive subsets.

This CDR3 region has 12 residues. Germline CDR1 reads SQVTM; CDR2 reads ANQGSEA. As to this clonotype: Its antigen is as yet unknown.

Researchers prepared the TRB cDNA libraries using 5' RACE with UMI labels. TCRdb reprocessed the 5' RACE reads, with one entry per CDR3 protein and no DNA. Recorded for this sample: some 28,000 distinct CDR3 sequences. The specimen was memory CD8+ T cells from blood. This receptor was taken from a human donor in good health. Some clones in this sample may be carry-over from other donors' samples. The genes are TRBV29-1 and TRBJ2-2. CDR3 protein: CSVVSNTGELFF.